The rows below give T cell receptor beta chains drawn from one sample of a study of CD8 T cells in Susac syndrome. One entry per CDR3 protein results from TCRdb running MiXCR on the immunoSEQ multiplex PCR reads. The sample records roughly 190,000 distinct CDR3 sequences, approximately 95% being singletons. Sequencing was done on a sample of CD8+ T cells from PBMCs. The source of these receptors is a human donor with Susac syndrome. The CDR3 runs from the conserved cysteine through the conserved F or W. D genes are given only for firm matches. Size is stated for part of the rows, as once, few or many counts, or as a class when the clone is expanded.

j_call clone_size v_call d_call cdr3_nt cdr3_aa
TRBJ2-1 NA TRBV10-3 TRBD2 TGTGCCATCAGTACACCGGGACTAGCGTCCAATGAGCAGTTCTTC CAISTPGLASNEQFF
TRBJ1-5 NA TRBV9 NA TGTGCCAGCAGCGCGGACAACAGCAATCAGCCCCAGCATTTT CASSADNSNQPQHF
TRBJ2-1 NA TRBV4-1 NA TGCGCCAGCAGCCGAGGGGGGGGCGTTTCCAATGAGCAGTTCTTC CASSRGGGVSNEQFF
TRBJ2-3 NA TRBV20-1 TRBD2 TGCAGTGCTCTAGCGGAATTCACAGATACGCAGTATTTT CSALAEFTDTQYF
TRBJ2-3 NA TRBV4-1 TRBD2 TGCGCCAGCAGCCAGGTCGAACAGCGGGGGATTCGGACAGATACGCAGTATTTT CASSQVEQRGIRTDTQYF
TRBJ2-7 NA TRBV20-1 TRBD2 TGCAGTGCTACAAAACTAGCGGACATAACGTACGAGCAGTACTTC CSATKLADITYEQYF
TRBJ2-7 NA TRBV28 NA TGTGCCAGCAGTTTATCGGCTATTCCGACACGGGGCGTTTACGAGCAGTACTTC CASSLSAIPTRGVYEQYF
TRBJ2-1 NA TRBV20-1 NA TGCAGCGTTCAGCCAGGGTACAATGAGCAGTTCTTC CSVQPGYNEQFF
TRBJ1-1 NA TRBV3-1 NA TGTGCCAGCAGCCAAGATCCGGGATTCTCTGAAGCTTTCTTT CASSQDPGFSEAFF
TRBJ2-1 NA TRBV24-1 TRBD1 TGTGCCACCAGTGAGGGACAGGGGACCGATGAGCAGTTCTTC CATSEGQGTDEQFF
TRBJ2-5 NA TRBV3-1 NA TGTGCCAGCAGCCCTAGGACAACCCAGGAGGAGACCCAGTACTTC CASSPRTTQEETQYF
TRBJ2-5 NA TRBV7-7 TRBD2 TGTGCTAGCAGCAGGACTAGCGGGGGGGAAGAGACCCAGTACTTC CASSRTSGGEETQYF
TRBJ2-5 NA TRBV20-1 TRBD2 TGCAGTGCTAGAGATCCCGGGAGGGCCATTGAGACCCAGTACTTC CSARDPGRAIETQYF
TRBJ2-7 NA TRBV4-1 TRBD2 TGCGCCAGCAGCCAAGATCTCGCGGGAGAACGCTACGAGCAGTACTTC CASSQDLAGERYEQYF
TRBJ2-7 NA TRBV20-1 TRBD2 TGCAGTGCCACTAGCGGGGGGGCGTACGAGCAGTACTTC CSATSGGAYEQYF
TRBJ2-7 once TRBV27 TRBD1 TGTGCCAGCAGTTTAGGGACAGTCTACGAGCAGTACTTC CASSLGTVYEQYF
TRBJ1-2 NA TRBV12-3/TRBV12-4 NA TGTGCCAGCAGCTCTGAATCGTTTTTTGGTGGGGGCTACACCTTC CASSSESFFGGGYTF
TRBJ2-5 NA TRBV5-4 TRBD1 TGTGCCAGCAGCCGAAGGACAGGGCAAGAGACCCAGTACTTC CASSRRTGQETQYF
TRBJ2-3 NA TRBV2 NA TGTGCCAGCAGAGGGGTAGGGGCTAGCACAGATACGCAGTATTTT CASRGVGASTDTQYF
TRBJ2-7 NA TRBV10-3 NA TGTGCCATCAGTGCAGAATCCCAAAGCAAGAGGATTTTC CAISAESQSKRIF
TRBJ2-7 NA TRBV13 TRBD1 TGTGCCAGCAGGACGACAGGGCGACGCTACGAGCAGTACTTC CASRTTGRRYEQYF
TRBJ2-5 NA TRBV6-5 TRBD2 TGTGCCAGCAGCGGACTAGCGGGAGGAGAGACCCAGTACTTC CASSGLAGGETQYF
TRBJ2-1 NA TRBV12-3/TRBV12-4 NA TGTGCCAGCACCGCAGGACTAAACCCGAATGAGCAGTTCTTC CASTAGLNPNEQFF
TRBJ2-1 NA TRBV5-6 NA TGTGCCAGCAGCGGAACTAGTGAGCAGTTCTTC CASSGTSEQFF
TRBJ2-7 NA TRBV3-1 TRBD2 TGTGCCAGCAGCCAAGAATGGGGAGGGGACGAGCAGTACTTC CASSQEWGGDEQYF
TRBJ2-1 NA TRBV9 NA TGTGCCAGCAGCCTAGGGGGAGGTGTTAGCTCCAATGAGCAGTTCTTC CASSLGGGVSSNEQFF
TRBJ1-5 NA TRBV7-9 NA TGTGCCAGCGGGGAGGCCGGTCTCAATCAGCCCCAGCATTTT CASGEAGLNQPQHF
TRBJ1-2 NA TRBV2 TRBD1 TGTGCCAGCAGTGGGCCTGGCGGCAGGGGGTACGGCTACACCTTC CASSGPGGRGYGYTF
TRBJ2-1 NA TRBV29-1 NA TGCAGCGTTGAGGGGGCTGAAAATGAGCAGTTCTTC CSVEGAENEQFF
TRBJ1-3 NA TRBV28 NA TGTGCCAGCAGTTTAATCGGGACTGGAAACACCATATATTTT CASSLIGTGNTIYF
TRBJ2-7 NA TRBV29-1 NA TGCAGCGTTGAAGCTAGTAGCAAGCAGTACTTC CSVEASSKQYF
TRBJ2-4 NA TRBV9 TRBD2 TGTGCCAGCAGCGTAGGGCCTAGCGGGAGTTTTGACGGAAACATTCAGTACTTC CASSVGPSGSFDGNIQYF
TRBJ2-1 NA TRBV13 TRBD1 TGTGCCAGCAGCCTCACGGGACAGGGATACAATGAGCAGTTCTTC CASSLTGQGYNEQFF
TRBJ2-7 NA TRBV9 TRBD2 TGTGCCAGCAGCGTATCATCGGGACTAGCGCTCTACGAGCAGTACTTC CASSVSSGLALYEQYF
TRBJ1-1 NA TRBV29-1 TRBD1 TGCAGCGTCGAGGGACAGGGGGGGACTGAAGCTTTCTTT CSVEGQGGTEAFF
TRBJ1-1 NA TRBV2 NA TGTGCCAGCCGAAGACTGAACACTGAAGCTTTCTTT CASRRLNTEAFF
TRBJ2-5 NA TRBV12-3/TRBV12-4 TRBD1 TGTGCCAGCAGCCTATACTCTAACAGGGGTGTTAGGCGTATACCTTTGGAGACCCAGTACTTC CASSLYSNRGVRRIPLETQYF
TRBJ2-5 once TRBV15 NA TGTGCCACCGAACCCGACTCCGAAGAGACCCAGTACTTC CATEPDSEETQYF
TRBJ2-1 NA TRBV20-1 NA TGCAGTGCTCCACCCGAACGGCATGAGCAGTTCTTC CSAPPERHEQFF
TRBJ1-4 NA TRBV19 NA TGTGCCAGTAGCAGCCCCCCGCCGGGATTACTAAAGGTGTTTTTT CASSSPPPGLLKVFF
TRBJ1-2 NA TRBV15 TRBD1 TGTGCCACCAGCATGATCACAGGGGATGGCTACACCTTC CATSMITGDGYTF
TRBJ2-3 NA TRBV30 NA TGTGCCTGGAGTGCCAGCCTGGGTCCAGATACGCAGTATTTT CAWSASLGPDTQYF
TRBJ2-1 NA TRBV5-1 NA TGCGCCAGCAGCTTGGCCGGTGGGAACTACAATGAGCAGTTCTTC CASSLAGGNYNEQFF
TRBJ2-7 NA TRBV7-9 TRBD1 TGTGCCAGCAGCGTCCGGGACAGCGTTGCTCGTTTCTACGAGCAGTACTTC CASSVRDSVARFYEQYF
TRBJ2-1 NA TRBV2 TRBD2 TGTGCCTCCGACGGGGGGTGGGGGAATGAGCAGTTCTTC CASDGGWGNEQFF
TRBJ2-6 NA TRBV3-1 NA TGTGCCAGCAGCCAAGAGATCTCTGGGGCCAACGTCCTGACTTTC CASSQEISGANVLTF
TRBJ1-2 once TRBV18 TRBD1 TGTGCCAGCTCACCATCGACAGGGGAGGACGGCTACACCTTC CASSPSTGEDGYTF
TRBJ2-7 NA TRBV12-3/TRBV12-4 TRBD1 TGTGCCAGCAGGGCCGGGACAGGGGGCAACGAGCAGTACTTC CASRAGTGGNEQYF
TRBJ2-3 NA TRBV13 TRBD1 TGTGCCAGCAGACGAACAGGGGGCAGGCCAGATACGCAGTATTTT CASRRTGGRPDTQYF
TRBJ2-7 NA TRBV9 NA TGTGCCAGCAGCCCGCCCTCCGCCCACGAGCAGTACTTC CASSPPSAHEQYF
TRBJ2-1 NA TRBV29-1 TRBD2 TGCAGCGTTGATTACCAGCGGGACGGGCAGTTCTTC CSVDYQRDGQFF
TRBJ2-1 NA TRBV30 NA TGTGCCTGGTATGTGTACCATGAGCAGTTCTTC CAWYVYHEQFF
TRBJ1-1 once TRBV30 NA TGTGCCTGGAGTGTAGAGTACACGTACACTGAAGCTTTCTTT CAWSVEYTYTEAFF
TRBJ2-7 few TRBV7-9 NA TGTGCCAGCAGCTTACCGGGCTACGAGCAGTACTTC CASSLPGYEQYF
TRBJ1-5 NA TRBV20-1 NA TGCAGTGCTAGTCCCCGACGAGGCAATCAGCCCCAGCATTTT CSASPRRGNQPQHF
TRBJ2-1 NA TRBV29-1 TRBD2 TGCAGCGTGCGTCCTAGCGGAGAGCAGTTCTTC CSVRPSGEQFF
TRBJ2-2 once TRBV7-3 TRBD2 TGTGCCAGCACCAATCCCGGGACTAATGTTGGCGGGGAGCTGTTTTTT CASTNPGTNVGGELFF